This T cell receptor beta chain was profiled in a study of cytomegalovirus exposure and HLA in healthy donors. The germline CDR1 and CDR2 sequences are WNHNN and SYGVQD (reference sequence). Unmatched junction bases numbered 3, after V lost 6 bases and J lost 1 base. The CDR3 has 14 residues. Overall study findings and caveats: With high specificity and sensitivity, the classifier reportedly diagnosed cytomegalovirus status. The dataset shows that most TCR sequences were rare, while some public TCRs occurred in many donors.

Turning to this clone: Its target is not known.

Measured with immunoSEQ multiplex PCR; TCRdb has only the in-frame clones, and not every one. The repertoire holds around 300,000 clones, with about 86% as singletons. This chain links TRBV10-1 with TRBJ1-1; 9 bases are shared with TRBD1. This TCR was sampled from a woman aged 18 to 35 in good health and CMV-seronegative. Sequenced material: PBMCs. The CDR3 nucleotides read TGCGCCAGCAGAAAGGACAGGGGGAACACTGAAGCTTTCTTT. Its protein product is CASRKDRGNTEAFF.